This T cell receptor (beta chain) stems from a study of blood T cell repertoires in COVID-19. Study background: The study drew acute and convalescent COVID-19 samples from the United States, Italy and Spain. Sources were T cells, B-cell-depleted T cells, or PBMCs; the material itself was cDNA or gDNA.

Measured with immunoSEQ multiplex PCR; TCRdb has only the in-frame clones, and not every one. The sample records roughly 150,000 clones, 82% being singletons. This CDR3 has 15 residues. CDR1 and CDR2 (germline): SGHRS, YFSETQ. The V and J ends lost 0 bases and 5 bases respectively, with 11 bases between them. The J gene is TRBJ2-2, the V gene TRBV5-1; D is uncertain. This clonotype was obtained from an elderly woman with acute or convalescent COVID-19. Sequencing was performed on peripheral blood. The CDR3 loop is CASSLAPGWTGELFF. The CDR3 DNA follows: TGCGCCAGCAGCTTGGCCCCAGGTTGGACCGGGGAGCTGTTTTTT.